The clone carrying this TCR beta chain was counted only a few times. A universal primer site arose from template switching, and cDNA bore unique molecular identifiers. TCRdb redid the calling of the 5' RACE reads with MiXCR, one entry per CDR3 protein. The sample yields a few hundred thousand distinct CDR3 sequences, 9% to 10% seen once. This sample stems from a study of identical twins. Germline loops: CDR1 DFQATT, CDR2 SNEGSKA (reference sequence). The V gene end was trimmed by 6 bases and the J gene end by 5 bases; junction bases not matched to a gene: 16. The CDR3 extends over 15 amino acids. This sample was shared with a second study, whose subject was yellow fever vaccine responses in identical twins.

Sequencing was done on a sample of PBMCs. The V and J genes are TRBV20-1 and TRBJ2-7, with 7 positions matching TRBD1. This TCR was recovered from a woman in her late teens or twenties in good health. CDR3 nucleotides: TGCAGTGCCCCCTGGATTTTACAGGGGATCGACGAGCAGTACTTC. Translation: CSAPWILQGIDEQYF.